The 17 T cell receptor beta chains in this list originate from one sample, sequenced in a study of shared clonotypes between healthy human individuals. The protocol was immunoSEQ multiplex PCR, while the TCRdb copy is restricted to in-frame clones and leaves out a portion. The sample lists approximately 720,000 clones; about 91% were seen once. CD8 cells regarded as naive lacked CD45RO, were positively chosen for CCR7, and omitted terminally differentiated effector memory CD45RA+ cells. Sequenced input: naive CD8+ T cells sorted from blood. The receptor source for this set is a young man in good health.

This chain uses TRBV28 with TRBJ2-3; 11 nucleotides match TRBD2. CDR1 is MDHEN and CDR2 is SYDVKM in the germline V gene. V dropped 2 bases and J dropped 2; count of bases not matched to a gene: 3. This CDR3 is 16 amino acids long. The CDR3 DNA reads TGTGCCAGCAGTTTAAGACTAGCGGGAACCACAGATACGCAGTATTTT. This sequence encodes CASSLRLAGTTDTQYF.

J is TRBJ2-7 and V is TRBV21-1. TRBV21-1 is noted as a pseudogene. The CDR3 spans 16 residues. The CDR3 DNA follows: TGTGCCAGCAGCAAAGCGGGGGTTTCCGGTGGCAGCGAGCAGTACTTC. Translated: CASSKAGVSGGSEQYF.

The chain links TRBV11-2 to TRBJ2-7; 9 bases map to TRBD2. The CDR3 runs to 14 residues. The ends lost 5 bases at V and 6 bases at J; junction bases unmatched: 8. The V gene's germline CDR1 is SGHAT and CDR2 FQNNGV. The DNA for the CDR3 is TGTGCCAGCAGCCAATCCGGGACTAGCAGCGAGCAGTACTTC. Translating gives CASSQSGTSSEQYF.

The chain links TRBV2 to TRBJ2-7, with TRBD1 matching 11 bases. Germline-derived CDR1 and CDR2 are SNHLY and FYNNEI. With 8 bases clipped from V and 4 bases from J, the junction kept 10 bases outside the gene matches. The CDR3 runs 15 residues. The CDR3 loop reads CASREDRGRFYEQYF. The DNA for the CDR3 is TGTGCCAGCCGGGAGGACAGGGGGCGTTTTTACGAGCAGTACTTC.

The V and J genes are TRBV28 and TRBJ1-4; maybe TRBD1 (6 bases). The CDR3 extends over 16 amino acids. The V gene's germline CDR1 is MDHEN and CDR2 SYDVKM. V was trimmed by 6 bases and J by 2 bases, leaving 16 bases between them. The CDR3 here is CASRPRRGATNEKLFF. In DNA, the CDR3 is TGTGCCAGCAGGCCCCGTCGGGGGGCGACTAATGAAAAACTGTTTTTT.

This chain connects TRBV5-6 to TRBJ2-5; TRBD1 agrees at 8 bases. This CDR3 is built from 12 residues. Trimming removed 3 bases from V and 7 bases from J; junction bases left unmatched: 2. Looked up from germline, CDR1 is SGHDT and CDR2 is YYEEEE. In DNA, the CDR3 is TGTGCCAGCAGCTCCCAGGGGGCGACCCAGTACTTC. As protein: CASSSQGATQYF.

The chain couples TRBV6-4 to TRBJ2-2, with no clear D. Germline CDR1 MRHNA, CDR2 SNTAGT. The CDR3 covers 13 residues. With 4 bases removed from V and 2 bases from J, the gap between germline ends came to 5 bases. The DNA of the CDR3 is TGTGCCAGCAGTGTTGGAAACACCGGGGAGCTGTTTTTT. It encodes CASSVGNTGELFF.

The chain combines TRBV7-9 with TRBJ2-1; D might be TRBD1 or TRBD2, each matching 5 bases. There are 15 residues in the CDR3. V lost 5 bases and J 4 bases, leaving 15 bases between the germline ends. CDR1 SEHNR and CDR2 FQNEAQ come from the germline V gene (reference sequence). The CDR3 bases are TGTGCCAGCAGCCCCCCGAGGGGCGATTACAATGAGCAGTTCTTC. Its protein is CASSPPRGDYNEQFF.

This rearrangement joins TRBV2 to TRBJ2-1; 9 bases are shared with TRBD1. Germline trimming cut 7 bases from V and 3 bases from J; bases unmatched to any gene: 4. This CDR3 spans 14 amino acids. Germline V CDR1 and CDR2: SNHLY, FYNNEI. The CDR3 loop is CASKPGQGYNEQFF. The CDR3 DNA sequence: TGTGCCAGCAAACCGGGACAGGGCTACAATGAGCAGTTCTTC. The full variable domain, completed using reference TRBV2 and TRBJ2-1, is EPEVTQTPSHQVTQMGQEVILRCVPISNHLYFYWYRQILGQKVEFLVSFYNNEISEKSEIFDDQFSVERPDGSNFTLKIRSTKLEDSAMYFCASKPGQGYNEQFFGPGTRLTVL.

As regards this clone: Other DNA sequences from this sample encode an identical CDR3 as well. The gene calls are TRBV27 and TRBJ2-7; 10 nucleotides align to TRBD2. Germline-derived CDR1 and CDR2 are MNHEY and SMNVEV (reference sequence). This CDR3 is built from 15 residues. Trimming took 2 bases from V and 3 from J; bases not matched to a gene: 4. CDR3 DNA: TGTGCCAGCAGTTTAGGGCTAGCGGGGGTCTACGAGCAGTACTTC. Its translation is CASSLGLAGVYEQYF.

The chain carries TRBV19 and TRBJ2-2; D unclear. The CDR3 covers 13 residues. Germline V gene lookup returns CDR1 LNHDA and CDR2 SQIVND (reference sequence). With 2 bases removed from V and 3 bases from J, the gap between germline ends came to 4 bases. The DNA of the CDR3 is TGTGCCAGTAGTATAAAACACACCGGGGAGCTGTTTTTT. This sequence encodes CASSIKHTGELFF.

The V gene is TRBV27, the J gene TRBJ2-3; a possible D gene is TRBD2 (6 bases). V was trimmed by 4 bases and J by 2 bases, leaving 16 bases between them. The length of the CDR3 is 16 residues. Germline lookup yields CDR1 MNHEY and CDR2 SMNVEV (reference sequence). The chain's CDR3 is CASSSGLAGSTDTQYF. CDR3 sequence (DNA): TGTGCCAGCAGTTCTGGGCTGGCGGGGTCCACAGATACGCAGTATTTT.

The rearrangement uses TRBV30 and TRBJ2-7, with D possibly being TRBD2 (5 bases). Germline lookup yields CDR1 GTSNPN and CDR2 SVGIG (reference sequence). With 2 bases removed from V and 9 bases from J, the gap between germline ends came to 20 bases. The CDR3 runs to 14 residues. CDR3: CAWSHLGRTDVQYF. CDR3 DNA: TGTGCCTGGAGTCACCTCGGCAGGACTGATGTGCAGTACTTC.

The chain uses TRBV5-1 and TRBJ2-2, with D unresolved. The CDR3 is 16 residues long. Trimming stripped 0 bases from V and 1 base from J, with 10 bases between. In germline, CDR1 is SGHRS, CDR2 YFSETQ. CDR3 amino acids: CASSLVGRKNTGELFF. CDR3 DNA sequence: TGCGCCAGCAGCTTGGTTGGACGGAAGAACACCGGGGAGCTGTTTTTT.

On this clone itself: Sequence at one end of the junction differs from germline and may be a read error. The gene calls are TRBV28 and TRBJ2-3; 10 bases line up with TRBD2. CDR3 length: 21 residues. CDR1 MDHEN and CDR2 SYDVKM come from the germline V gene. The CDR3 region is CASSPVGRAGGMERGADTQYF. In nucleotides, the CDR3 is TGTGCAAGCAGTCCCGTGGGGCGAGCGGGAGGGATGGAACGCGGTGCAGATACGCAGTATTTT. Using reference TRBV28 and TRBJ2-3 for the parts outside the CDR3, the full variable domain is DVKVTQSSRYLVKRTGEKVFLECVQDMDHENMFWYRQDPGLGLRLIYFSYDVKMKEKGDIPEGYSVSREKKERFSLILESASTNQTSMYLCASSPVGRAGGMERGADTQYFGPGTRLTVL.

This clone was seen only once. This sequence joins TRBV27 and TRBJ2-7, with D maybe TRBD1 (5 bases). Deletions cut 5 bases from V and 6 bases from J, with 11 bases between. CDR3 length equals 12 residues. The germline gives CDR1 MNHEY, CDR2 SMNVEV (reference sequence). CDR3 region: CASSTPGSEQYF. The CDR3 region has the DNA TGTGCCAGCAGTACGCCAGGGTCCGAGCAGTACTTC.

The chain joins TRBV28 to TRBJ2-7; TRBD2 aligns across 8 bases. Germline-derived CDR1 and CDR2 are MDHEN and SYDVKM. J gave up 7 bases and V 5 bases, and 16 bases lay outside the gene matches. This CDR3 has 16 residues. The CDR3 DNA sequence: TGTGCCAGCAGTCCCCCTGGACTAGCTTATAATGTAGAGCAGTACTTC. Residues: CASSPPGLAYNVEQYF. Complete variable domain (other parts from reference TRBV28 and TRBJ2-7): DVKVTQSSRYLVKRTGEKVFLECVQDMDHENMFWYRQDPGLGLRLIYFSYDVKMKEKGDIPEGYSVSREKKERFSLILESASTNQTSMYLCASSPPGLAYNVEQYFGPGTRLTVT.